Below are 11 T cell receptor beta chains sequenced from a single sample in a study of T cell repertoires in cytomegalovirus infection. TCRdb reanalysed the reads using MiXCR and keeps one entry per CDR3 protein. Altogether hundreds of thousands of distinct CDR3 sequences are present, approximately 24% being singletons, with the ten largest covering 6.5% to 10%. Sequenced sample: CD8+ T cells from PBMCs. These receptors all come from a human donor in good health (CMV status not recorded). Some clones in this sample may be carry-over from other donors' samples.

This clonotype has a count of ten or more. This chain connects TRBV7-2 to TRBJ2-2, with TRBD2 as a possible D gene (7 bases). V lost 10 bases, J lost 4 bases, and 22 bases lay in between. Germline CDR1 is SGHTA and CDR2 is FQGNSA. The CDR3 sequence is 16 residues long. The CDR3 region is CATPGGAGAITGELFF. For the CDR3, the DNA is TGTGCCACCCCAGGAGGGGCGGGGGCTATCACCGGGGAGCTGTTTTTT.

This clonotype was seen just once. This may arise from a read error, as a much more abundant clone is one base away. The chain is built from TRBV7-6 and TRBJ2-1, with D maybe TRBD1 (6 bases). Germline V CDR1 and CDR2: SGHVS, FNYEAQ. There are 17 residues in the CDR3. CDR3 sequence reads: CAGSLARASWGHHEQFF. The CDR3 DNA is TGTGCCGGCAGCTTAGCGAGGGCTAGTTGGGGACACCATGAGCAGTTCTTC.

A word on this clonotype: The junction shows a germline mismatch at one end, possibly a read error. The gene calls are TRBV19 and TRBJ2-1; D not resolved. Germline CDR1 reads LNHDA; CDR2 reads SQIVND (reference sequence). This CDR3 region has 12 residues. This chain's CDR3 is CASSRGRQELFF. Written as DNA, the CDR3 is TGTGCCAGTAGTAGGGGTAGGCAAGAGCTGTTCTTC.

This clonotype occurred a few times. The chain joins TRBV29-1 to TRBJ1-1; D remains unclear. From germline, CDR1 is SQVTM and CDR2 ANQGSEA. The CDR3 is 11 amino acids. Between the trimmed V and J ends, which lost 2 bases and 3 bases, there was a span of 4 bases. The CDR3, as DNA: TGCAGCGTTGAATTCTACACTGAAGCTTTCTTT. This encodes CSVEFYTEAFF.

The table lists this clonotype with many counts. CDR3 in amino acids: CASSSGSGLMNTEAFF. CDR3 sequence (DNA): TGTGCCAGCAGCTCCGGGTCAGGACTCATGAACACTGAAGCTTTCTTT. This rearrangement joins TRBV7-8 to TRBJ1-1, with D uncertain. Deletions cut 4 bases from V and 0 bases from J, with 15 bases between. The CDR3 spans 16 residues. Germline lookup yields CDR1 SGHVS and CDR2 FQNEAQ.

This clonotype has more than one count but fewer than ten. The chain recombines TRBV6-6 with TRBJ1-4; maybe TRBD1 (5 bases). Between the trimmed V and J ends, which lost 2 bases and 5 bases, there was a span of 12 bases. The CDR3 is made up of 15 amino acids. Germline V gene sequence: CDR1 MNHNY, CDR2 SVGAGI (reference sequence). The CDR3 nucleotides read TGTGCCAGCAGTTACAGTGCAGGGCCAAATGAAAAACTGTTTTTT. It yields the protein CASSYSAGPNEKLFF.

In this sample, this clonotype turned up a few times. The CDR3 reads CASSSYRVETQYF. The CDR3 DNA reads as TGTGCCAGCAGCTCCTACAGGGTCGAGACCCAGTACTTC. This chain uses TRBV5-6 with TRBJ2-5; D is perhaps TRBD1 (6 bases). Trimming shortened V by 3 bases and J by 5 bases, and 11 bases separated the two germline ends. Germline V gives CDR1 SGHDT, CDR2 YYEEEE. The CDR3 is 13 residues long. Combining the CDR3 with reference TRBV5-6 and TRBJ2-5 gives the whole variable domain DAGVTQSPTHLIKTRGQQVTLRCSPKSGHDTVSWYQQALGQGPQFIFQYYEEEERQRGNFPDRFSGHQFPNYSSELNVNALLLGDSALYLCASSSYRVETQYFGPGTRLLVL.

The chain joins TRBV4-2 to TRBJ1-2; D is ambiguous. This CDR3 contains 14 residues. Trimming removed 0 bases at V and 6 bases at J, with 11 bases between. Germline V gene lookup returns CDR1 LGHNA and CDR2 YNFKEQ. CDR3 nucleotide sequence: TGTGCCAGCAGCCAAGAGGAGGGAACCGATGGCTACACCTTC. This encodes CASSQEEGTDGYTF.

CDR3 DNA: TGTGCCAGCAGTTCCACAGGGATAGCGCAGTATTTT. Translating it yields CASSSTGIAQYF. V gene TRBV6-2 or TRBV6-3 combines with J gene TRBJ2-3, with D perhaps matching TRBD1 (6 bases). Germline loops: CDR1 MNHEY, CDR2 SVGEGT. Trimming stripped 4 bases from V and 10 bases from J, with 12 bases between. This CDR3 is 12 amino acids long.

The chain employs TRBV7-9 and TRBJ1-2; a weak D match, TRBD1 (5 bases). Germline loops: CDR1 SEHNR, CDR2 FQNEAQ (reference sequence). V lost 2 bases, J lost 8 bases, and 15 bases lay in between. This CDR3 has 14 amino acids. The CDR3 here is CASSLSVGTGGYTF. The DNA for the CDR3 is TGTGCCAGCAGCTTAAGTGTCGGGACTGGGGGCTACACCTTC.

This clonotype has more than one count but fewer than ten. CDR3 loop: CATSRERGTDTQYF. The CDR3 DNA reads TGTGCCACCAGCAGAGAGCGTGGTACAGATACGCAGTATTTT. The rearrangement links TRBV15 to TRBJ2-3; D gene uncertain. The length of the CDR3 is 14 residues. Trimming took 0 bases from V and 3 from J, leaving 7 bases between them. The germline V gene has CDR1 LNHNV and CDR2 YYDKDF (reference sequence).